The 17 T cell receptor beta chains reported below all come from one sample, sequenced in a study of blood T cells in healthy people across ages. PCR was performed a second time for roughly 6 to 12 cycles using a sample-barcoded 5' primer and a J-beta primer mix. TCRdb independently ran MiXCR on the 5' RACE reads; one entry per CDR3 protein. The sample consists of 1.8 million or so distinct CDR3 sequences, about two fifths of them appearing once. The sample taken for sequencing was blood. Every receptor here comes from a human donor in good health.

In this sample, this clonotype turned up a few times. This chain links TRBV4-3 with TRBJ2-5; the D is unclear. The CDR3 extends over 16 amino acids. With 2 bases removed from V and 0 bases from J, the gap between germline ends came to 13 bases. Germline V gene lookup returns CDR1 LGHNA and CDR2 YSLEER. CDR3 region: CASSQPSRLYQETQYF. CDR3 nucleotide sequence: TGCGCCAGCAGCCAACCGTCTAGGCTGTACCAAGAGACCCAGTACTTC.

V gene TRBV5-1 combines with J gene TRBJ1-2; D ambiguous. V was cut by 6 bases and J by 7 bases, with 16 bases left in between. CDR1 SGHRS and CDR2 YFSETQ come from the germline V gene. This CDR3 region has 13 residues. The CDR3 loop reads CASKRDGDVGYTF. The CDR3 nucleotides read TGCGCCAGCAAGAGGGATGGGGATGTTGGCTACACCTTC. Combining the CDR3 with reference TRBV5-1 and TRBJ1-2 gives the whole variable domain KAGVTQTPRYLIKTRGQQVTLSCSPISGHRSVSWYQQTPGQGLQFLFEYFSETQRNKGNFPGRFSGRQFSNSRSEMNVSTLELGDSALYLCASKRDGDVGYTFGSGTRLTVV.

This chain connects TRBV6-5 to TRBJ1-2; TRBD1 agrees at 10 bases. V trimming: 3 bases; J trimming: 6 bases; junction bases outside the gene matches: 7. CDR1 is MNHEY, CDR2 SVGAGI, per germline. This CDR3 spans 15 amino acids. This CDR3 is CASSYAGGTGDGYTF. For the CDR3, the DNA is TGTGCCAGCAGTTATGCTGGGGGGACAGGGGATGGCTACACCTTC.

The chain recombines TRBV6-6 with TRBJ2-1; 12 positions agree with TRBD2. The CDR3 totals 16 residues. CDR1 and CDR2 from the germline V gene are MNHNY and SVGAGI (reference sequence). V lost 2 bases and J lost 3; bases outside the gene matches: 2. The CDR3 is CASSYKLAGGYNEQFF. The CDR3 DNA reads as TGTGCCAGCAGTTACAAACTAGCGGGGGGCTACAATGAGCAGTTCTTC.

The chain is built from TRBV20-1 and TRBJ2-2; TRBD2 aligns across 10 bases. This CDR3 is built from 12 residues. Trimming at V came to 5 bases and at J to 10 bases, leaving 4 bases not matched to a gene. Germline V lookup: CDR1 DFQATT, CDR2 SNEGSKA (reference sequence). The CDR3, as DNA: TGCAGTGCTCAGCGGGGGGGCGCGGAGCTGTTTTTT. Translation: CSAQRGGAELFF.

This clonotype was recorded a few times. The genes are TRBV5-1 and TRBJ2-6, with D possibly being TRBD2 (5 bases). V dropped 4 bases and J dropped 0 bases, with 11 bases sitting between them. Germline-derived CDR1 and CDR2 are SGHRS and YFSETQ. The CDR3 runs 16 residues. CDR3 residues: CASSPVEASGANVLTF. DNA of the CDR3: TGCGCCAGCAGCCCGGTGGAGGCCTCTGGGGCCAACGTCCTGACTTTC.

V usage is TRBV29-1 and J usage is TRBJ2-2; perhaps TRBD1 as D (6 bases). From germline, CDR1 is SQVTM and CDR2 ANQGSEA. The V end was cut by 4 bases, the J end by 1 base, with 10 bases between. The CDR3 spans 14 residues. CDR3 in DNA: TGCAGCGTTGGAGGGGGTTGGAACACCGGGGAGCTGTTTTTT. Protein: CSVGGGWNTGELFF.

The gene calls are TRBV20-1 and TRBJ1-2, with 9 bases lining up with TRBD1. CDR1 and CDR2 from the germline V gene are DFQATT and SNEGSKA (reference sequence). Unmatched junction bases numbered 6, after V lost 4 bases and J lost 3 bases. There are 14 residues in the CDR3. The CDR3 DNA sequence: TGCAGTGCTAACACAGGGGGCGCCTACTATGGCTACACCTTC. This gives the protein CSANTGGAYYGYTF.

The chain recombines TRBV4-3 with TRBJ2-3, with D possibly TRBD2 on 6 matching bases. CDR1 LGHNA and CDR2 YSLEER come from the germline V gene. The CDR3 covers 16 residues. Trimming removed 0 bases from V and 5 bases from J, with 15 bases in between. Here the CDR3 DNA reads TGCGCCAGCAGCCAAGATCGGCGGGGATTCGGAGATACGCAGTATTTT. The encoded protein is CASSQDRRGFGDTQYF.

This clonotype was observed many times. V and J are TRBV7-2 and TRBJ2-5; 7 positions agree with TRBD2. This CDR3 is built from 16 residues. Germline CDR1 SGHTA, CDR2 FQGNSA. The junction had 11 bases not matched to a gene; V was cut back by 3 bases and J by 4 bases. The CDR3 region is CASSFRVRGDRETQYF. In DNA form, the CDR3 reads TGTGCCAGCAGCTTCCGGGTCCGGGGGGATAGAGAGACCCAGTACTTC. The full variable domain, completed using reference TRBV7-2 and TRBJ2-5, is GAGVSQSPSNKVTEKGKDVELRCDPISGHTALYWYRQSLGQGLEFLIYFQGNSAPDKSGLPSDRFSAERTGGSVSTLTIQRTQQEDSAVYLCASSFRVRGDRETQYFGPGTRLLVL.

DNA of the CDR3: TGTGCCAGCAGCCCCGACCAAGCTTTCTTT. This sequence encodes CASSPDQAFF. This sequence joins TRBV6-5 and TRBJ1-1; D uncertain. The germline V gene encodes CDR1 MNHEY and CDR2 SVGAGI. V dropped 6 bases and J dropped 9 bases, with 8 bases sitting between them. The CDR3 is 10 residues long.

CDR3 residues: CASSIELLRPQPQHF. The CDR3 bases are TGTGCCAGTAGTATCGAGTTATTGAGGCCGCAGCCCCAGCATTTT. The genes are TRBV19 and TRBJ1-5; D gene unclear. V shed 3 bases and J shed 7 bases, with 16 bases lying between them. CDR3 length: 15 residues. Germline V gene sequence: CDR1 LNHDA, CDR2 SQIVND (reference sequence).

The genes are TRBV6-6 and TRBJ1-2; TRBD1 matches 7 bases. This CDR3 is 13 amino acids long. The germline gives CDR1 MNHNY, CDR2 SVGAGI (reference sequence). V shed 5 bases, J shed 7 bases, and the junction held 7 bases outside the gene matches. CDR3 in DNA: TGTGCCAGCAGTCGGAGGGGGCTGAGTGGCTACACCTTC. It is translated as CASSRRGLSGYTF.

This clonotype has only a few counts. Here the CDR3 reads CASGRDRSQSYEQYF. CDR3 nucleotides: TGTGCCAGCGGAAGGGACAGATCACAATCCTACGAGCAGTACTTC. The chain recombines TRBV7-4 with TRBJ2-7; 7 bases are a match to TRBD1. This CDR3 is 15 amino acids long. V trimming: 8 bases; J trimming: 1 base; junction bases outside the gene matches: 11. The germline V gene encodes CDR1 SGHVT and CDR2 SQSDAQ. The whole variable domain, filled in from reference TRBV7-4 and TRBJ2-7, reads GAGVSQSPRYKVAKRGRDVALRCDSISGHVTLYWYRQTLGQGSEVLTYSQSDAQRDKSGRPSGRFSAERPERSVSTLKIQRTEQGDSAVYLCASGRDRSQSYEQYFGPGTRLTVT.

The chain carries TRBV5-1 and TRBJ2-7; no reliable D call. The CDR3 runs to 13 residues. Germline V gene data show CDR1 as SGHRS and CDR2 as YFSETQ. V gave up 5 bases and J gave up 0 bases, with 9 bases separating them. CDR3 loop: CASRAGSSYEQYF. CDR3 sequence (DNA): TGCGCCAGCAGAGCCGGCAGCTCCTACGAGCAGTACTTC.

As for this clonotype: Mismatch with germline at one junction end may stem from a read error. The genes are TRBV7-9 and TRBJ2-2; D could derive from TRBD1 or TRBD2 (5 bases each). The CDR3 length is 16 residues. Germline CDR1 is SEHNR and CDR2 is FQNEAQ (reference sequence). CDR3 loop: CASSLVGYRSTGELFF. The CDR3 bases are TGTGCCAGCAGCTTGGTGGGGTACAGGAGCACCGGGGAGCTATTTTTT.

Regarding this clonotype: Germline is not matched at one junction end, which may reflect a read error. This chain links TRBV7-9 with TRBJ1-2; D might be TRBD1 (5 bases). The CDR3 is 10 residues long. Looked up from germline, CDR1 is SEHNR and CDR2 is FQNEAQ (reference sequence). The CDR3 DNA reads TGCGCCAGCGGGGCGGACGGCTACACCTTC. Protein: CASGADGYTF. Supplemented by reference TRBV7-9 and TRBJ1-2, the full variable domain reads DTGVSQNPRHKITKRGQNVTFRCDPISEHNRLYWYRQTLGQGPEFLTYFQNEAQLEKSRLLSDRFSAERPKGSFSTLEIQRTEQGDSAMYLCASGADGYTFGSGTRLTVV.